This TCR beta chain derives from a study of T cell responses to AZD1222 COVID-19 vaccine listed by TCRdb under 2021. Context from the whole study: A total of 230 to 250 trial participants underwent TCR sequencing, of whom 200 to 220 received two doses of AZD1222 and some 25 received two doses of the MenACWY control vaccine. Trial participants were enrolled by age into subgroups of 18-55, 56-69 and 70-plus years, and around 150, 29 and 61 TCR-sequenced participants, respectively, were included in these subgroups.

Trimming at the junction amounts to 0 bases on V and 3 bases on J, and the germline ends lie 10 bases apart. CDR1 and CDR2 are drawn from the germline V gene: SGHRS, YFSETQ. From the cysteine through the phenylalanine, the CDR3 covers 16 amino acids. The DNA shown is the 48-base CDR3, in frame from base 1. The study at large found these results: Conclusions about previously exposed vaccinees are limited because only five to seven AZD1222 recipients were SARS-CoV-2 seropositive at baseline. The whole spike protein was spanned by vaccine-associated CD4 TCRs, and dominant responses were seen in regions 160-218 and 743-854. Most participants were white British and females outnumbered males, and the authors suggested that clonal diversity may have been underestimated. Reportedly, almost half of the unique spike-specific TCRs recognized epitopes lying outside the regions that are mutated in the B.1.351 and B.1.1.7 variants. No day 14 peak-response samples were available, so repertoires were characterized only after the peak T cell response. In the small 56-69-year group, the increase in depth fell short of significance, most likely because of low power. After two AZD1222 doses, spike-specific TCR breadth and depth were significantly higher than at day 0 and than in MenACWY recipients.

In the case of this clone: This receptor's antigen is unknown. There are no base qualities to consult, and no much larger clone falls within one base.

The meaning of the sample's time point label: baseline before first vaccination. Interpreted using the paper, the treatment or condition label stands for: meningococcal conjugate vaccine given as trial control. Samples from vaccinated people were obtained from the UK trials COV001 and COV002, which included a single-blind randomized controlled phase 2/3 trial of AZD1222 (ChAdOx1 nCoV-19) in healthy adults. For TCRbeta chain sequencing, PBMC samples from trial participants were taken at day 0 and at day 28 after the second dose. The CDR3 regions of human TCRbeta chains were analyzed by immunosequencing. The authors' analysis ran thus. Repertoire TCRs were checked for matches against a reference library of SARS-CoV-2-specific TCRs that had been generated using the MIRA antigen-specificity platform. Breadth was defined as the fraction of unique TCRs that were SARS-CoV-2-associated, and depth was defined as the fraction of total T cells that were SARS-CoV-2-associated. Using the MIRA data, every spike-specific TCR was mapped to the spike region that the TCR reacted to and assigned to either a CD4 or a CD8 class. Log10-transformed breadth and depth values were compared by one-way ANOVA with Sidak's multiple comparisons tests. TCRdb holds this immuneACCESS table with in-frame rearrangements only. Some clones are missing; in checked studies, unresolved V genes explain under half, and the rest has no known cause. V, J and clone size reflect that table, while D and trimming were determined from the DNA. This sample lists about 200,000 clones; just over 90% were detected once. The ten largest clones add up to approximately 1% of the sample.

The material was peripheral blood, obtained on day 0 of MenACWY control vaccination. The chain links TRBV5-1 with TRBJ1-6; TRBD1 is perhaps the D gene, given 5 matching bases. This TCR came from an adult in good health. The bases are TGCGCCAGCAGCTTGGGAGGGGAGGGCTATAATTCACCCCTCCACTTT. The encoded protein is CASSLGGEGYNSPLHF.